This TCR beta chain is from a study of blood T cell repertoires in COVID-19 (TCRdb year 2020). With respect to the entire study: Samples from collaborators originated in the United States, Italy and Spain and spanned both the acute and convalescent phases of COVID-19. The prospective study material was composed of cDNA or gDNA derived from T cells, B-cell-depleted T cells, or PBMCs. Subjects who had been exposed to COVID-19, were actively infected with it, or had recovered from it provided the deeply sampled blood TCRbeta repertoires that made up the dataset. The repertoires were released in a freely available public database intended as a resource for research on the immune response to SARS-CoV-2. The samples were drawn from two sources: the first 160 participants of the ongoing ImmuneRACE study, and over 1,000 subjects contributed by 6 global collaborators. The sample metadata nearly always contained a de-identified subject ID, COVID-19 status, age in years and sex. HLA class I and class II types, where available, came from metadata supplied by the sample provider rather than from assay-based typing. The paper's findings and limits, for the study overall: How much clinical and demographic metadata was included differed by source and by participant, and the metadata was provided uncurated.

TCRbeta CDR3 regions were amplified from genomic DNA using the immunoSEQ Assay, a bias-controlled multiplex PCR. Per the original workflow: The number of nucleated cells in each sample was estimated by amplification of reference gene primers within the assay. Sequence reads were collapsed and filtered to measure the absolute abundance of every unique TCRbeta CDR3 rearrangement. For each sample, productive Simpson clonality was calculated as the square root of Simpson's diversity index across productive rearrangements. TCRdb took this table from immuneACCESS and kept in-frame rearrangements with V and J called. Such tables lack part of the clones; where checked against another copy, unresolved V genes explain under half of the gap, and the rest is unexplained. Clone size and the V and J calls come from that table; the DNA yielded D and trimming. The sample table records 120,000 to 150,000 clones; around 88% of these occur just once. More than 25% of the sample comes from the top ten.

The collaborating institutions used their own protocols to collect whole blood in K2EDTA tubes. For TCRbeta analysis, collaborators shipped samples in one of three forms: frozen whole blood, isolated PBMCs, or DNA extracted from either of those sample types. In the case of this clone: Its antigen remains unidentified. Per-base qualities were not stored, and no clone one base away is much larger.

Sequencing input: peripheral blood. The sequence derives from a human donor in a cohort sampled during active COVID-19.

The CDR3 protein: CATERGGNTGELFF. Here is the DNA: TGTGCCACTGAACGGGGGGGGAACACCGGGGAGCTGTTTTTT. The chain joins TRBV19 to TRBJ2-2, with TRBD2 identical over 8 junction bases. The CDR3 numbers 14 residues from cysteine through phenylalanine. Only the CDR3 DNA stays, 42 bases, in frame from base 1. Germline trimming: 10 bases from V, 1 base from J; junction bases outside gene matches: 5. As encoded in the germline V gene (reference sequence), CDR1 is LNHDA while CDR2 is SQIVND.